The 3 T cell receptor beta chains given below trace back to one sample, sequenced in a study of CD8 T cells in ankylosing spondylitis. TCRdb re-derived calls from the 5' RACE reads in MiXCR, one entry per CDR3 protein. The sample has 150,000 to 200,000 distinct CDR3 sequences, around 13% seen once. Source material: blood, either unsorted or a sorted T cell fraction (not recorded which). The receptor set was obtained from a female donor with ankylosing spondylitis or in good health (not recorded which).

This clonotype was seen only a few times. This sequence joins TRBV20-1 and TRBJ2-7; no reliable D call. Deletions cut 5 bases from V and 5 bases from J, with 16 bases between. This CDR3 comprises 13 residues. Looked up from germline, CDR1 is DFQATT and CDR2 is SNEGSKA (reference sequence). The CDR3 here is CSALPIKAHEQYF. DNA of the CDR3: TGCAGTGCTCTTCCAATTAAAGCCCACGAGCAGTACTTC.

This clonotype was observed a few times. The J gene is TRBJ2-5, the V gene TRBV11-3; 8 bases fit TRBD1. Germline assignment: CDR1 SGHNT and CDR2 YENEEA. Trimming removed 4 bases from V and 4 bases from J; junction bases left unmatched: 14. This CDR3 spans 17 amino acids. Here the CDR3 reads CASSSEGTGEPRETQYF. As DNA, the CDR3 is TGTGCCAGCAGCTCCGAAGGGACAGGAGAGCCCCGAGAGACCCAGTACTTC.

This clonotype has ten or more counts. This chain links TRBV7-2 with TRBJ2-5; 14 bases agree with TRBD2. The J segment lost 3 bases and the V segment lost 5 bases, leaving 5 bases of the junction unmatched. Germline V gene sequence: CDR1 SGHTA, CDR2 FQGNSA. The CDR3 runs 16 residues. The CDR3 coding sequence is TGTGCCAGCAGCGGCCGGACTAGCGGGAGGAAAGAGACCCAGTACTTC. It is translated as CASSGRTSGRKETQYF.